The 15 T cell receptor beta chains below all came from one sample that was sequenced in a study of T cell responses to AZD1222 COVID-19 vaccine. Clones were sequenced by immunoSEQ multiplex PCR, and TCRdb holds only the in-frame ones, with some missing. The sample records 200,000 or so clones, 80% to 95% being singletons. Material: peripheral blood, obtained 28 days after the second AZD1222 dose. These receptors were collected from an adult who received the AZD1222 COVID-19 vaccine.

Concerning this clone: This sample includes further DNA sequences coding for the same CDR3. This chain uses TRBV5-1 with TRBJ1-1, with D perhaps TRBD1 (5 bases). CDR1 and CDR2 (germline): SGHRS, YFSETQ. The CDR3 contains 13 residues. V was trimmed by 1 base and J by 3 bases, leaving 7 bases between them. The chain's CDR3 is CASSLTGDTEAFF. Here the CDR3 DNA reads TGCGCCAGCAGCTTGACAGGAGACACTGAAGCTTTCTTT.

The gene calls are TRBV7-9 and TRBJ1-4; D is uncertain. The V end lost 0 bases, the J end lost 7 bases, and 15 bases lay between the germline ends. The CDR3 is 16 amino acids. In germline, CDR1 is SEHNR, CDR2 FQNEAQ (reference sequence). CDR3 in DNA: TGTGCCAGCAGCTTAGCGGACCGCCCGGCGGGTGAAAAACTGTTTTTT. Its protein is CASSLADRPAGEKLFF.

The chain combines TRBV10-1 with TRBJ1-5; no firm D call. The length of the CDR3 is 13 residues. Between the trimmed V and J ends, which lost 4 bases and 4 bases, there was a span of 8 bases. Germline V gene sequence: CDR1 WNHNN, CDR2 SYGVQD (reference sequence). CDR3 coding DNA: TGCGCCAGCAGTGCTGGTGGTAATCAGCCCCAGCATTTT. Translation: CASSAGGNQPQHF.

The gene calls are TRBV10-3 and TRBJ2-7, with 7 bases aligning to TRBD2. This CDR3 spans 13 amino acids. The junction had 8 bases not matched to a gene; V was cut back by 6 bases and J by 6 bases. Germline lookup yields CDR1 ENHRY and CDR2 SYGVKD. The CDR3 coding sequence is TGTGCCATCAGCTTAGCGGGTGGCAGCGAGCAGTACTTC. This gives the protein CAISLAGGSEQYF.

The chain uses TRBV6-5 and TRBJ1-1, with D unresolved. The CDR3 covers 12 residues. The V and J ends lost 5 bases and 7 bases respectively, with 11 bases between them. Germline V gene sequence: CDR1 MNHEY, CDR2 SVGAGI. The CDR3 here is CASSKRPGEAFF. The CDR3 nucleotides read TGTGCCAGCAGTAAGCGACCGGGTGAAGCTTTCTTT.

The rearrangement joins TRBV14 to TRBJ1-2; the D gene is possibly TRBD1 (5 bases). This CDR3 region has 16 residues. Per the germline V gene, CDR1 is SGHDN and CDR2 is FVKESK. With 0 bases removed from V and 4 bases from J, the gap between germline ends came to 15 bases. The CDR3 spells CASSQEFLPRGYGYTF. As DNA, the CDR3 is TGTGCCAGCAGCCAAGAATTTTTGCCGAGGGGCTATGGCTACACCTTC.

J is TRBJ1-2 and V is TRBV4-2; a possible D gene is TRBD1 (5 bases). The germline V gene encodes CDR1 LGHNA and CDR2 YNFKEQ. V dropped 7 bases and J dropped 5 bases, with 20 bases sitting between them. The CDR3 contains 15 residues. CDR3 loop: CASTESQGPSYGYTF. The DNA of the CDR3 is TGTGCCAGCACCGAGTCCCAGGGCCCATCTTATGGCTACACCTTC.

This rearrangement joins TRBV25-1 to TRBJ1-1; D possibly corresponds to TRBD1 (6 bases). The V gene lost 6 bases and the J gene lost 1 base, with 18 bases spanning the gap. Germline V gene lookup returns CDR1 MGHDK and CDR2 SYGVNS. This CDR3 spans 16 amino acids. The CDR3 sequence is CASRYEGGWGNTEAFF. CDR3 DNA sequence: TGTGCCAGCAGGTATGAGGGGGGCTGGGGGAACACTGAAGCTTTCTTT.

The chain joins TRBV4-3 to TRBJ2-5; perhaps TRBD2 as D (5 bases). This CDR3 contains 16 residues. Germline V lookup: CDR1 LGHNA, CDR2 YSLEER. Trimming shortened V by 1 base and J by 3 bases, and 15 bases separated the two germline ends. The CDR3 here is CASSQGGVGVEETQYF. The CDR3, as DNA: TGCGCCAGCAGCCAAGGCGGCGTGGGAGTGGAAGAGACCCAGTACTTC.

The chain has TRBV5-1 and TRBJ2-7; D perhaps matches TRBD1 (6 bases). The CDR3 totals 15 residues. The V end was cut by 0 bases, the J end by 3 bases, with 13 bases between. Germline CDR1 SGHRS, CDR2 YFSETQ. The CDR3 region has the DNA TGCGCCAGCAGCTTGGAGGACAGCGTCATCTACGAGCAGTACTTC. Its protein is CASSLEDSVIYEQYF.

The gene calls are TRBV10-3 and TRBJ1-1; 8 bases align to TRBD1. After removal of 3 bases from V and 11 bases from J, the junction contained 8 bases not matched to a gene. The germline CDR1 and CDR2 sequences are ENHRY and SYGVKD. The CDR3 is made up of 13 amino acids. CDR3 protein: CAISERQGARAFF. In DNA form, the CDR3 reads TGTGCCATCAGTGAACGGCAGGGGGCGCGTGCTTTCTTT.

The chain has TRBV24-1 and TRBJ1-2, with 10 positions matching TRBD1. V was clipped by 3 bases and J by 6 bases; unmatched bases: 6. The CDR3 has 15 residues. Germline lookup yields CDR1 KGHDR and CDR2 SFDVKD. The CDR3 DNA reads TGTGCCACCAGTGATGACAGGGGGCTAAGGGATGGCTACACCTTC. Encoded protein: CATSDDRGLRDGYTF.

This chain joins TRBV24-1 and TRBJ1-5, with 9 bases matching TRBD1. CDR1 is KGHDR and CDR2 is SFDVKD in the germline V gene. The CDR3 is made up of 16 amino acids. J gave up 4 bases and V 3 bases, and 6 bases lay outside the gene matches. In DNA, the CDR3 is TGTGCCACCAGTGATCCGCGGGACAGGGAAAATCAGCCCCAGCATTTT. It specifies CATSDPRDRENQPQHF.

The gene calls are TRBV18 and TRBJ1-5, with 8 bases that match TRBD1. There are 15 residues in the CDR3. V lost 2 bases and J lost 6; bases outside the gene matches: 6. Germline V gives CDR1 KGHSH, CDR2 LQKENI. The CDR3, as DNA: TGTGCCAGCTCACCATGGACAGGGAGAAGTCAGCCCCAGCATTTT. Residues: CASSPWTGRSQPQHF.

To note about this clone: The junction does not match germline at one end; this may be a read error. This chain joins TRBV28 and TRBJ1-1; D gene unclear. CDR3 length: 13 amino acids. CDR1 and CDR2 (germline): MDHEN, SYDVKM. The DNA for the CDR3 is TGCGCCAGTGGGTTGGGCCTGAACACTGAAGCTTTCTTT. This encodes CASGLGLNTEAFF. The whole variable domain, filled in from reference TRBV28 and TRBJ1-1, reads DVKVTQSSRYLVKRTGEKVFLECVQDMDHENMFWYRQDPGLGLRLIYFSYDVKMKEKGDIPEGYSVSREKKERFSLILESASTNQTSMYLCASGLGLNTEAFFGQGTRLTVV.